This T cell receptor (beta chain) is drawn from a study of CD8 T cells in ankylosing spondylitis. In this sample, this clonotype turned up a few times. Its antigen is as yet unknown. Points from the study as a whole: There was a TCR beta motif, made of several highly homologous variants, that appeared characteristic of ankylosing spondylitis blood.

TCRdb reprocessed the 5' RACE reads with MiXCR, giving one entry per CDR3 protein. The sample records hundreds of thousands of distinct CDR3 sequences, over 15% being singletons. V lost 6 bases to trimming and J lost 4 bases, with 16 bases between them. The CDR3 has 15 residues. From germline, CDR1 is MNHNS and CDR2 SASEGT. The clonotype comes from a male donor with ankylosing spondylitis. The J gene is TRBJ1-5, the V gene TRBV6-1; TRBD1 might be the D (6 bases). Material: blood, either unsorted or a sorted T cell fraction (not recorded which). CDR3 nucleotides: TGTGCCAGCAGCCGGGACATGGGAAGGAATCAGCCCCAGCATTTT. As protein: CASSRDMGRNQPQHF.